This TCR beta chain was sequenced for a study of PD-1 blockade in classical Hodgkin lymphoma. Study-level findings and limits: TCR diversity at baseline was reported to be reduced in newly diagnosed patients relative to healthy donors.

Sequencing used immunoSEQ multiplex PCR; TCRdb keeps in-frame clones, though not all of them. The sample includes roughly 42,000 clones, approximately 64% of them seen just once. Trimming removed 3 bases from V and 0 bases from J, with 9 bases in between. This CDR3 comprises 15 residues. Germline CDR1 and CDR2: MNHNS and SASEGT. Each patient's relapse followed autologous stem cell transplantation, and brentuximab vedotin exposure varied. Best responses fell into complete response, partial response or progressive disease. Notes on this clone: Its target is unknown.

The gene calls are TRBV6-1 and TRBJ1-3, with D perhaps TRBD1 (6 bases). The source is a human donor with classical Hodgkin lymphoma. The sequenced sample was peripheral blood mononuclear cells (PBMCs), obtained at baseline. CDR3 loop: CASSDRGFSGNTIYF. The DNA for the CDR3 is TGTGCCAGCAGTGACAGGGGCTTCTCTGGAAACACCATATATTTT.